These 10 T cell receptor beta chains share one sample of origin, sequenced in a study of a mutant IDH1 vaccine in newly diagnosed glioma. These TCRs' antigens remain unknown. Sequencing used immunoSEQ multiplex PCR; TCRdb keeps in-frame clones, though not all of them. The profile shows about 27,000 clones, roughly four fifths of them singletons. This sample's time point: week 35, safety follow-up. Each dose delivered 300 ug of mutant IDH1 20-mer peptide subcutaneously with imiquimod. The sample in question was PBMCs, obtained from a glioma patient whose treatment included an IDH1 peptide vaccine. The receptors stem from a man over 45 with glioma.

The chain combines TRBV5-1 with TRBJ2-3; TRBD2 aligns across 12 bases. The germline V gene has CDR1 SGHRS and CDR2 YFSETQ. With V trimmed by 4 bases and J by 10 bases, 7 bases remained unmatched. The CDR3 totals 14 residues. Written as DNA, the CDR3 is TGCGCCAGCAGCCCGACTAGCGGGAGCGAAGCGCAGTATTTT. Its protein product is CASSPTSGSEAQYF.

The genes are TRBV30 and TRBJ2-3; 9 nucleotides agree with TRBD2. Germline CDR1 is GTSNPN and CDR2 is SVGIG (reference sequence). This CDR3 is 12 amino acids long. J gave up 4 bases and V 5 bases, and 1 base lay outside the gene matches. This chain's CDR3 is CAWLAGADTQYF. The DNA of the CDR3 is TGTGCCTGGTTAGCGGGGGCAGATACGCAGTATTTT.

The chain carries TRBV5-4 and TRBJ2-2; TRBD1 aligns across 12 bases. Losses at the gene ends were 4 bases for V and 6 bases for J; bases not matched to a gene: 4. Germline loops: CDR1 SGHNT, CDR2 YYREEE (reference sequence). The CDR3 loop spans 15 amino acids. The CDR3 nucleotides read TGTGCCAGCAGCCTGGGACAGGGGGCCGCCGGGGAGCTGTTTTTT. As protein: CASSLGQGAAGELFF.

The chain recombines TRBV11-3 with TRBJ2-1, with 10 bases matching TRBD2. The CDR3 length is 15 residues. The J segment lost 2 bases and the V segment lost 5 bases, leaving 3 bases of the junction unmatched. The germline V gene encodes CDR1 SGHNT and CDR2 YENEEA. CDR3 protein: CASSPSGGTYNEQFF. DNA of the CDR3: TGTGCCAGCAGCCCTAGCGGGGGAACCTACAATGAGCAGTTCTTC. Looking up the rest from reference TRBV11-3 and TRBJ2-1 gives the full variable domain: EAGVVQSPRYKIIEKKQPVAFWCNPISGHNTLYWYLQNLGQGPELLIRYENEEAVDDSQLPKDRFSAERLKGVDSTLKIQPAELGDSAVYLCASSPSGGTYNEQFFGPGTRLTVL.

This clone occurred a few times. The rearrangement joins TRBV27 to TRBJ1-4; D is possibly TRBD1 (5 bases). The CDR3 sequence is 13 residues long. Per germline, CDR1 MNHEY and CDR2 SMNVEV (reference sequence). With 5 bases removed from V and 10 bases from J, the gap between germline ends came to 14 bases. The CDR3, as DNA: TGTGCCAGCAGTCCCGGGGGGTTGGGAAAACTGTTTTTT. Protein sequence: CASSPGGLGKLFF. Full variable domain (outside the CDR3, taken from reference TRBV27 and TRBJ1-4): EAQVTQNPRYLITVTGKKLTVTCSQNMNHEYMSWYRQDPGLGLRQIYYSMNVEVTDKGDVPEGYKVSRKEKRNFPLILESPSPNQTSLYFCASSPGGLGKLFFGSGTQLSVL.

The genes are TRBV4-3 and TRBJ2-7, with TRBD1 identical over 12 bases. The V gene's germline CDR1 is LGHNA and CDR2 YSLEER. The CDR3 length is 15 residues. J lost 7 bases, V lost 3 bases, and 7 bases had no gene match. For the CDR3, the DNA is TGCGCCAGCAGCCAGGACGGGACAGGGGGCAAAGAGCAGTACTTC. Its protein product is CASSQDGTGGKEQYF.

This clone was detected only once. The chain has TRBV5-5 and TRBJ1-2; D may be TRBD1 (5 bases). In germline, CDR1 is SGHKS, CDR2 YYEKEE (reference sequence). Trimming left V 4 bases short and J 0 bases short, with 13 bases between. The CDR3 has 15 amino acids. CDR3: CASSTGGETNYGYTF. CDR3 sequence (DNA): TGTGCCAGCAGCACGGGGGGGGAAACTAACTATGGCTACACCTTC.

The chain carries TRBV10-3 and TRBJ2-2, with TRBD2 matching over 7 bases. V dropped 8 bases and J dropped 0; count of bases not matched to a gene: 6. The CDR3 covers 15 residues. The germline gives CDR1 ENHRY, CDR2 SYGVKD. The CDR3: CAIRAGEANTGELFF. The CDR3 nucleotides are TGTGCCATCCGGGCGGGGGAGGCGAACACCGGGGAGCTGTTTTTT.

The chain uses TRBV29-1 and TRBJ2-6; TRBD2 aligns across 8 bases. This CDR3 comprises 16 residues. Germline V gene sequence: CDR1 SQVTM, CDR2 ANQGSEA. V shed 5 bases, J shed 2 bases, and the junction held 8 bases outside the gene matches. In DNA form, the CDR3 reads TGCAGCGTTAGCCCCACGGGAGGGGCTGGGGCCAACGTCCTGACTTTC. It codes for CSVSPTGGAGANVLTF.

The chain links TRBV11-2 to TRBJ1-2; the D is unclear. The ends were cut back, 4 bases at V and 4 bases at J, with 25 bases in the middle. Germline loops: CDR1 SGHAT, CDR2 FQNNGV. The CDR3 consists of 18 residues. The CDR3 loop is CASSSERSQSTFTYGYTF. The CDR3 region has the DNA TGTGCCAGCAGCTCCGAACGGTCCCAGTCCACATTTACCTATGGCTACACCTTC. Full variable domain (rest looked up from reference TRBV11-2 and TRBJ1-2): EAGVAQSPRYKIIEKRQSVAFWCNPISGHATLYWYQQILGQGPKLLIQFQNNGVVDDSQLPKDRFSAERLKGVDSTLKIQPAKLEDSAVYLCASSSERSQSTFTYGYTFGSGTRLTVV.